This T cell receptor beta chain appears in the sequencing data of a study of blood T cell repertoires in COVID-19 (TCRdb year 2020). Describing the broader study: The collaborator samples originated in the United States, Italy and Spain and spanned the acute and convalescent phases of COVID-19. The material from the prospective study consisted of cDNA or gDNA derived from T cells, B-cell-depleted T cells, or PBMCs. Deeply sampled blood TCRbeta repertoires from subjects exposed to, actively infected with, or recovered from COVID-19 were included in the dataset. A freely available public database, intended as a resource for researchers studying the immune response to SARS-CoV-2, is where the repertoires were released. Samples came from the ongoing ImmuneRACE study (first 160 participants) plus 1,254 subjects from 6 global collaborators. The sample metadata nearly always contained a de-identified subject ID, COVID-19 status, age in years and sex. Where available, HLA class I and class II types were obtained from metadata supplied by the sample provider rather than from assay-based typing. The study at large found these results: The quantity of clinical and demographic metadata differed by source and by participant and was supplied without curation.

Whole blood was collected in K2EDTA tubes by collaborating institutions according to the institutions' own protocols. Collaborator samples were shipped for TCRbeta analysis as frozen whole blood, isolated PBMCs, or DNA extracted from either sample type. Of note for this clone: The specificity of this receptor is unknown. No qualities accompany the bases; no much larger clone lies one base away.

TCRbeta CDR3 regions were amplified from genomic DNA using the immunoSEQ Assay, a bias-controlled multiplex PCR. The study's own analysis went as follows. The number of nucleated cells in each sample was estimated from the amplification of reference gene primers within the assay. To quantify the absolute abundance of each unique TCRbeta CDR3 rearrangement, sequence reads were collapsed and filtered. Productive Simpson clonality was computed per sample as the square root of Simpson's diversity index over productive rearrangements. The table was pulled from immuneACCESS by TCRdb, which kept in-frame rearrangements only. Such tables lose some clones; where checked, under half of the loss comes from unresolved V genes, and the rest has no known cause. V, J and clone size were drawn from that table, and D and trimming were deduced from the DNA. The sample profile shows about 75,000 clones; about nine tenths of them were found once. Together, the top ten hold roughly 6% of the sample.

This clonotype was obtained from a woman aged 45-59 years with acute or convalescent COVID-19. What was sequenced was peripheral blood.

The CDR3 loop reads CASTSGAGGYNEQFF. The nucleotide sequence reads as follows: TGTGCCAGTACCTCGGGAGCGGGAGGCTACAATGAGCAGTTCTTC. The chain joins TRBV19 to TRBJ2-1, with 9 bases matching TRBD2. From the germline V gene (reference sequence), CDR1 is LNHDA and CDR2 is SQIVND. Unmatched junction bases come to 7, with V trimmed by 7 bases and J by 3 bases. The CDR3 starts with the cysteine, ends with the phenylalanine, and has 15 residues. Of the read, only the CDR3 DNA is kept; its 45 bases are in frame from base 1.